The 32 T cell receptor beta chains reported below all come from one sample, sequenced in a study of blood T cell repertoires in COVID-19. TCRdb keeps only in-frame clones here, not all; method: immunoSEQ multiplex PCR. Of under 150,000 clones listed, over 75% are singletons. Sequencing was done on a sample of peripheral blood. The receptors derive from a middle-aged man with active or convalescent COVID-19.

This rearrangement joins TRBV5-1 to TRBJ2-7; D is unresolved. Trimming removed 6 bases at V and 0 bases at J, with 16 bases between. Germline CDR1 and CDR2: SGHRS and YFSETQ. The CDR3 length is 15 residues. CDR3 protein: CASTPQTASSYEQYF. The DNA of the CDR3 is TGCGCCAGCACACCCCAGACTGCCAGCTCCTACGAGCAGTACTTC.

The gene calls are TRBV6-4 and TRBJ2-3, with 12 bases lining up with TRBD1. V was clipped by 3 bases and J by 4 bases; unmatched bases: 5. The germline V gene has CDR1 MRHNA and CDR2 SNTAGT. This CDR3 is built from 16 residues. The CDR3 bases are TGTGCCAGCAGTGATACCGGGACAGGGGGCCCAGATACGCAGTATTTT. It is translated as CASSDTGTGGPDTQYF.

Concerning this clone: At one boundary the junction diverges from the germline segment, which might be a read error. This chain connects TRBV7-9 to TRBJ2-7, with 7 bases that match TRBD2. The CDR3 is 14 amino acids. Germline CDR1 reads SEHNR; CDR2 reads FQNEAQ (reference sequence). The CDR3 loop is CASSPEGTIPRGAF. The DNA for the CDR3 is TGTGCCAGCAGCCCCGAGGGGACTATCCCGCGAGGGGCCTTC.

CDR3 region: CASSALTGFKNTEAFF. CDR3 coding DNA: TGTGCCAGTAGTGCGCTGACAGGGTTTAAGAACACTGAAGCTTTCTTT. This sequence joins TRBV19 and TRBJ1-1; the match to TRBD1 covers 7 bases. The V gene end was trimmed by 5 bases and the J gene end by 1 base; junction bases not matched to a gene: 10. Germline V gene data show CDR1 as LNHDA and CDR2 as SQIVND (reference sequence). CDR3 length: 16 residues.

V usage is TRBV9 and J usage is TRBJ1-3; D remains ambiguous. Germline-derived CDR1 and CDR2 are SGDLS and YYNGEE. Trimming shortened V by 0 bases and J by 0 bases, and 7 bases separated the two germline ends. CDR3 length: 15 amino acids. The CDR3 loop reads CASSVAGSSGNTIYF. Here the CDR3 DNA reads TGTGCCAGCAGCGTAGCTGGCAGCTCTGGAAACACCATATATTTT.

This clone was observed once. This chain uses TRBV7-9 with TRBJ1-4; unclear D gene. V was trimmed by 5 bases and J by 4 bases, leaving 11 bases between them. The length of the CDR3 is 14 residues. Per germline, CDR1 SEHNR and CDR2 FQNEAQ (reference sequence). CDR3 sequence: CASSRPGGNEKLFF. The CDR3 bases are TGTGCCAGCAGCCGACCAGGAGGTAATGAAAAACTGTTTTTT.

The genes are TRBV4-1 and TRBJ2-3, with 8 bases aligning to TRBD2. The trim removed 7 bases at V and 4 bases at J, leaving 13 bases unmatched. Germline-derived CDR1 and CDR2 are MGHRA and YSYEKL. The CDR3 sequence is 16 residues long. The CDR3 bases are TGCGCCAGCATCCCGAGGGGGACTAGTAGGGCAGATACGCAGTATTTT. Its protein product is CASIPRGTSRADTQYF.

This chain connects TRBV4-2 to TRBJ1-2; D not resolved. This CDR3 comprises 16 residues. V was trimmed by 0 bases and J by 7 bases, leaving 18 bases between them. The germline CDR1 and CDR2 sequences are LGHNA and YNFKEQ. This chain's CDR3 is CASSQDLKNGAGGYTF. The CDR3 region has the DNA TGTGCCAGCAGCCAAGATCTGAAAAACGGAGCGGGTGGCTACACCTTC.

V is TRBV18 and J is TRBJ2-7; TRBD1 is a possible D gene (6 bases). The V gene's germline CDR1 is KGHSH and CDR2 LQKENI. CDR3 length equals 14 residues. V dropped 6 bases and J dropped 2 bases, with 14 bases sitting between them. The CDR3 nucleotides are TGTGCCAGCTCTCCCGACAGGACCACCTACGAGCAGTACTTC. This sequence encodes CASSPDRTTYEQYF.

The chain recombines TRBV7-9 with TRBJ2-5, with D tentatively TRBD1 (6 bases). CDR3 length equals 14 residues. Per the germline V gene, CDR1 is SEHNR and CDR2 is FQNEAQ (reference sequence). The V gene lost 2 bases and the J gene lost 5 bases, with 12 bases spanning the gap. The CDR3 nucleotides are TGTGCCAGCAGCTTATTGGGGGCAGGTGAGACCCAGTACTTC. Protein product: CASSLLGAGETQYF. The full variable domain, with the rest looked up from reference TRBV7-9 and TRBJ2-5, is DTGVSQNPRHKITKRGQNVTFRCDPISEHNRLYWYRQTLGQGPEFLTYFQNEAQLEKSRLLSDRFSAERPKGSFSTLEIQRTEQGDSAMYLCASSLLGAGETQYFGPGTRLLVL.

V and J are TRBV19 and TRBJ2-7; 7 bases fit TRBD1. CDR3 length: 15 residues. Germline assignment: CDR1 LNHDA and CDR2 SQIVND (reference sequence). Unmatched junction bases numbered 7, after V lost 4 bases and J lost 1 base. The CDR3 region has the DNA TGTGCCAGTAGTAGCGGACAGGTTAAATCCTACGAGCAGTACTTC. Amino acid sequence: CASSSGQVKSYEQYF.

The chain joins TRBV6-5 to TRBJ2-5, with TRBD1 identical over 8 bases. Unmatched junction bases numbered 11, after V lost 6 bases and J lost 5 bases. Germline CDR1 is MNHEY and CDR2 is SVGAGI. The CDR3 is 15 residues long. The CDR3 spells CASSVTQGAGETQYF. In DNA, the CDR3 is TGTGCCAGCAGCGTAACGCAGGGGGCAGGGGAGACCCAGTACTTC.

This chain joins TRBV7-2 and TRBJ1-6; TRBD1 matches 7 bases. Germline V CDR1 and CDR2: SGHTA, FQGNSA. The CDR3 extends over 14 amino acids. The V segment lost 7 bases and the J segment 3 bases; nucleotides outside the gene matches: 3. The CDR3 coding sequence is TGTGCCAGCAACGGGGACAGCTATAATTCACCCCTCCACTTT. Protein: CASNGDSYNSPLHF.

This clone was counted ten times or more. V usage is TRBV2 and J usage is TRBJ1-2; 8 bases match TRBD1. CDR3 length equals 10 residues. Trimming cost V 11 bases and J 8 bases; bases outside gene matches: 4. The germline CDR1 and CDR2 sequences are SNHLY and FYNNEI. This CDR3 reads CAEGQGGYTF. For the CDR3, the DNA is TGTGCCGAAGGACAGGGAGGCTACACCTTC.

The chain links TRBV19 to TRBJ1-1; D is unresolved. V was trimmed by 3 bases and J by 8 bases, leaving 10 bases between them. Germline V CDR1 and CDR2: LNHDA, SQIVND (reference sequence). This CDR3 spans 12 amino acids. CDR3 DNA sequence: TGTGCCAGTAGTATTCGGCAGACAGAAGCTTTCTTT. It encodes CASSIRQTEAFF.

The chain's CDR3 is CASREAAIYSNQPQHF. CDR3 bases: TGTGCCAGCAGAGAGGCCGCTATCTATAGCAATCAGCCCCAGCATTTT. The genes are TRBV6-6 and TRBJ1-5, with D unresolved. With 6 bases removed from V and 0 bases from J, the gap between germline ends came to 15 bases. This CDR3 has 16 residues. Germline V lookup: CDR1 MNHNY, CDR2 SVGAGI (reference sequence).

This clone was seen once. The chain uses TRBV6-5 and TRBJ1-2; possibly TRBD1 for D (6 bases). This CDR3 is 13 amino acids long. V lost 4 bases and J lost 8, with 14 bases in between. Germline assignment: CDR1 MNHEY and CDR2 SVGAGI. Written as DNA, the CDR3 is TGTGCCAGCAGTTCAACACCCGGGACAGGCTACACCTTC. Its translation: CASSSTPGTGYTF.

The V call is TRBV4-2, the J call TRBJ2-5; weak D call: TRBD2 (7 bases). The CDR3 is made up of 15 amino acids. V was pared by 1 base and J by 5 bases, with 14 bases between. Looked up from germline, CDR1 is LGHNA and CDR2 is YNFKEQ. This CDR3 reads CASSQGSGGGETQYF. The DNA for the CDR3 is TGTGCCAGCAGCCAAGGATCGGGGGGCGGGGAGACCCAGTACTTC.

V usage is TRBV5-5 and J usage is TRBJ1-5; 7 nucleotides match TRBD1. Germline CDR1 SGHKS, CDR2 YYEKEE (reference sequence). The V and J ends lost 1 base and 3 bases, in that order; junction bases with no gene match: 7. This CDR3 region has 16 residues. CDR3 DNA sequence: TGTGCCAGCAGCTTGATTGGGACAGTTAACAATCAGCCCCAGCATTTT. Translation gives CASSLIGTVNNQPQHF.

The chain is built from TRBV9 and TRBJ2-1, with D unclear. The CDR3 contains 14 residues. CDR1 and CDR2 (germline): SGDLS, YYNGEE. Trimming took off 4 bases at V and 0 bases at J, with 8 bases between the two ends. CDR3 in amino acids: CASSSGSSYNEQFF. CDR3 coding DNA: TGTGCCAGCAGCTCAGGCAGCTCCTACAATGAGCAGTTCTTC.

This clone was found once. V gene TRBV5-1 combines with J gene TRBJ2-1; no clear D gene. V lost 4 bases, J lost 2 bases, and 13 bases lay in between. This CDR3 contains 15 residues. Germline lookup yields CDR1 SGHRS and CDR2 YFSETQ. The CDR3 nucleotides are TGCGCCAGCAGCCCCGTTGGCCCCACCTACAATGAGCAGTTCTTC. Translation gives CASSPVGPTYNEQFF. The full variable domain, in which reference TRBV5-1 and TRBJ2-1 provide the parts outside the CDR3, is KAGVTQTPRYLIKTRGQQVTLSCSPISGHRSVSWYQQTPGQGLQFLFEYFSETQRNKGNFPGRFSGRQFSNSRSEMNVSTLELGDSALYLCASSPVGPTYNEQFFGPGTRLTVL.

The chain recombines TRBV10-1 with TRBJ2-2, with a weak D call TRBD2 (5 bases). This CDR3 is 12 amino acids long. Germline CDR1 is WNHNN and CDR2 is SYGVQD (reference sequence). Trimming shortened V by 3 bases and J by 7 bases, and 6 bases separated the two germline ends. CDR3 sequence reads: CASSDAGGELFF. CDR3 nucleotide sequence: TGCGCCAGCAGTGACGCGGGCGGGGAGCTGTTTTTT.

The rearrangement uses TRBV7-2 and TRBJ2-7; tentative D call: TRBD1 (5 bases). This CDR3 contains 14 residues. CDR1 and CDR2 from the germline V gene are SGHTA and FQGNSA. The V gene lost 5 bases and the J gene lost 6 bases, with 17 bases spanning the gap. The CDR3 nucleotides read TGTGCCAGCAGCCCCCTGAACAGGCGAAGCGAGCAGTACTTC. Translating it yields CASSPLNRRSEQYF.

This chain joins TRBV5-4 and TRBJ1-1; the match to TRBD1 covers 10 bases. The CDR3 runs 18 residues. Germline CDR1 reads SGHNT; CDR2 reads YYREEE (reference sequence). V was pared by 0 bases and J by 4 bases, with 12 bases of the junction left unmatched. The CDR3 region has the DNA TGTGCCAGCAGCTTGGCCGGGGGACAGGGGATTAGTAGCACTGAAGCTTTCTTT. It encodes CASSLAGGQGISSTEAFF.

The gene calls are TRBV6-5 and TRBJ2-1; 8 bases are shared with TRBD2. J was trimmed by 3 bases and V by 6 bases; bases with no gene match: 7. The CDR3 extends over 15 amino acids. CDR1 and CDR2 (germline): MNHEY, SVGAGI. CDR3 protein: CASSGGAENYNEQFF. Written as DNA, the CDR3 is TGTGCCAGCAGCGGGGGGGCGGAAAACTACAATGAGCAGTTCTTC.

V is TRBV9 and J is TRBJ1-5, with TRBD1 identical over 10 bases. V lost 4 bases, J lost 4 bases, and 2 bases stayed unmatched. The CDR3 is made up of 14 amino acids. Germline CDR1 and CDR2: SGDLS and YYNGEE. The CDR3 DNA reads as TGTGCCAGCAGCTTGGGACAGGGGAATCAGCCCCAGCATTTT. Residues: CASSLGQGNQPQHF.

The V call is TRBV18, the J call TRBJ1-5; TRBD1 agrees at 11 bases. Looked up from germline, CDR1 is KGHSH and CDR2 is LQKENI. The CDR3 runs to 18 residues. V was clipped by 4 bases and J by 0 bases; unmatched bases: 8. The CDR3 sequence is CASSLGTGGTYSNQPQHF. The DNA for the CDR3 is TGTGCCAGCTCACTTGGGACAGGGGGGACGTATAGCAATCAGCCCCAGCATTTT.

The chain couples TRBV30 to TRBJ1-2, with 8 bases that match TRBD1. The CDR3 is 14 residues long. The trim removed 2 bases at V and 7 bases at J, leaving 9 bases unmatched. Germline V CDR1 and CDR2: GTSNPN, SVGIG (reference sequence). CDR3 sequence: CAWSFQGAWGGYTF. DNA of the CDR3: TGTGCCTGGAGTTTCCAGGGGGCTTGGGGTGGCTACACCTTC.

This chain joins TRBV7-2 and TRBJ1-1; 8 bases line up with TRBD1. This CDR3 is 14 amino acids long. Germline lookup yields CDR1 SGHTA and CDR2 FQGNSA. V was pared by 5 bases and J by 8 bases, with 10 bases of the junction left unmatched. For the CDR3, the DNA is TGTGCCAGCAGCCTAAGGACAGGGAGTACAGAAGCTTTCTTT. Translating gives CASSLRTGSTEAFF.

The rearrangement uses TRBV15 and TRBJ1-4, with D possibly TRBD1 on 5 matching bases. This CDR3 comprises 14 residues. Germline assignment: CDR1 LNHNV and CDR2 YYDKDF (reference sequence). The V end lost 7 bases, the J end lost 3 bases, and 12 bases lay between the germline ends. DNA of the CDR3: TGTGCCACCACCCCAAGGGGCGCTAATGAAAAACTGTTTTTT. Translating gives CATTPRGANEKLFF.

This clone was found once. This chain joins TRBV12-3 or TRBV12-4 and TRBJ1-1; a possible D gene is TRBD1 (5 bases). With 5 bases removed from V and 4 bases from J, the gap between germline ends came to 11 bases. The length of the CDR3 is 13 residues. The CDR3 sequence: CASSGRGSTEAFF. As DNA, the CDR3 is TGTGCCAGCAGTGGCCGGGGGAGCACTGAAGCTTTCTTT.

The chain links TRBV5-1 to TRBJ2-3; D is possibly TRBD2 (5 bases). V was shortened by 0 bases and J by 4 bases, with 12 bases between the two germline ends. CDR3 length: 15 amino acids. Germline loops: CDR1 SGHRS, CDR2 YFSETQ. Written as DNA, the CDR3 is TGCGCCAGCAGCTTGGACGGGGTCGGGGCAGATACGCAGTATTTT. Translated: CASSLDGVGADTQYF.